This T cell receptor beta chain was profiled in a study of technical replicates of blood from a handful of donors. Measured with immunoSEQ multiplex PCR; TCRdb has only the in-frame clones, and not every one. The profile shows some 77,000 clones, roughly 91% of them singletons. This clone was found a few times. Trimming pared 4 bases from V and 2 bases from J, leaving 8 bases between. The CDR3 loop spans 12 amino acids. Germline CDR1 GTSNPN, CDR2 SVGIG (reference sequence). The V gene is TRBV30, the J gene TRBJ1-2; no firm D call. The sequenced material came from T cells isolated from PBMCs. This clonotype was sampled from a human donor in good health. CDR3 coding DNA: TGTGCCTGGACAGTCGGGAACTATGGCTACACCTTC. This gives the protein CAWTVGNYGYTF. The full variable domain, with the rest looked up from reference TRBV30 and TRBJ1-2, is SQTIHQWPATLVQPVGSPLSLECTVEGTSNPNLYWYRQAAGRGLQLLFYSVGIGQISSEVPQNLSASRPQDRQFILSSKKLLLSDSGFYLCAWTVGNYGYTFGSGTRLTVV.